Following are 31 T cell receptor beta chains from one sample sequenced in a study of blood T cells in healthy people across ages (dated by TCRdb to between 2014 and 2017). Receptor libraries were prepared by 5' RACE. The sequencer was an Illumina HiSeq 2500. A second PCR of roughly 7 to 11 cycles was performed with a sample-barcoded 5' primer and a J-beta primer mix. TCRdb itself trimmed the public reads at Q25 with fastp, ran MiXCR and retained productive beta chains. Every CDR3 protein is listed once, alongside the most common genes and DNA of its rows. The sample includes about 640,000 distinct CDR3 sequences, with around three fifths observed a single time. 30% to 45% of the sample goes to the ten largest clones. The sequencing sample was made of blood. These receptors were obtained from a man in his fifties or sixties in good health.

The V call is TRBV7-2, the J call TRBJ1-5; 8 bases are a match to TRBD1. The germline V gene encodes CDR1 SGHTA and CDR2 FQGNSA. The length of the CDR3 is 16 residues. The trim removed 1 base at V and 4 bases at J, leaving 6 bases unmatched. CDR3 DNA sequence: TGTGCCAGCAGCTTAGTCCAGGGGGCGGGAAATCAGCCCCAGCATTTT. Protein sequence: CASSLVQGAGNQPQHF.

This clonotype was seen only a few times. The chain couples TRBV6-2 or TRBV6-3 to TRBJ2-6, with TRBD1 identical over 9 bases. Germline V gene sequence: CDR1 MNHEY, CDR2 SVGEGT. The length of the CDR3 is 17 residues. Trimming cost V 5 bases and J 3 bases; bases outside gene matches: 8. The CDR3 spells CASSRTGELLGANVLTF. The CDR3 nucleotides are TGTGCCAGCAGTCGGACAGGGGAATTACTTGGGGCCAACGTCCTGACTTTC.

The rearrangement joins TRBV11-2 to TRBJ1-2; D possibly corresponds to TRBD1 (6 bases). V lost 5 bases, J lost 1 base, and 17 bases lay in between. Germline lookup yields CDR1 SGHAT and CDR2 FQNNGV. The CDR3 spans 16 residues. CDR3: CASSPLTDRINYGYTF. The DNA for the CDR3 is TGTGCCAGCAGCCCGCTTACGGACAGAATTAACTATGGCTACACCTTC.

This clonotype appeared a single time. CDR3 sequence: CSAREDRQTQYF. The CDR3 region has the DNA TGCAGTGCTAGAGAAGACAGACAGACCCAGTACTTC. This chain uses TRBV20-1 with TRBJ2-7; a weak D match, TRBD1 (5 bases). Near its end, the DNA agrees better with TRBJ2-5, so the J call may be wrong. The CDR3 is made up of 12 amino acids. The V gene's germline CDR1 is DFQATT and CDR2 SNEGSKA (reference sequence).

This clonotype has only a few counts. For the CDR3, the DNA is TGCAGCGTTGGCGAGAACACAGATACGCAGTATTTT. Encoded protein: CSVGENTDTQYF. The V and J genes are TRBV29-1 and TRBJ2-3; unclear D gene. Germline CDR1 and CDR2: SQVTM and ANQGSEA. The CDR3 loop spans 12 amino acids. Trimming cost V 4 bases and J 2 bases, with 7 bases left between them.

On this clonotype: At one end the junction does not follow the germline gene, possibly because of a read error. The chain is built from TRBV7-8 and TRBJ1-1; D is undetermined. The CDR3 length is 17 residues. Germline values: CDR1 SGHVS, CDR2 FQNEAQ. The CDR3 region is CAGSLDGGQAFGTEAFF. Written as DNA, the CDR3 is TGTGCCGGCAGCTTAGACGGCGGGCAGGCATTCGGCACTGAAGCTTTCTTT.

V usage is TRBV15 and J usage is TRBJ2-1, with no clear D. CDR1 is LNHNV, CDR2 YYDKDF, per germline (reference sequence). CDR3 length equals 15 residues. Between the trimmed V and J ends, which lost 1 base and 9 bases, there was a span of 16 bases. CDR3 DNA sequence: TGTGCCACCAGCAGAGGCGTCCCTCAAAGGGCTGAGCAGTTCTTC. Protein product: CATSRGVPQRAEQFF.

This clonotype was counted only a few times. The rearrangement links TRBV10-1 to TRBJ2-6; no firm D call. The CDR3 runs to 14 residues. Per the germline V gene, CDR1 is WNHNN and CDR2 is SYGVQD (reference sequence). Trimming pared 2 bases from V and 3 bases from J, leaving 5 bases between. CDR3 in DNA: TGCGCCAGCAGTGAGGGCCGTGGGGCCAACGTCCTGACTTTC. Residues: CASSEGRGANVLTF.

As concerns this clonotype: The final CDR3 position lacks the conserved phenylalanine or tryptophan, pointing to a likely read error. This chain joins TRBV5-1 and TRBJ2-5; D gene uncertain. V was pared by 3 bases and J by 4 bases, with 4 bases between. Germline lookup yields CDR1 SGHRS and CDR2 YFSETQ. CDR3 size: 11 residues. CDR3 region: CASSSPETQYL. The CDR3 coding sequence is TGCGCCAGCAGCTCCCCAGAGACCCAGTACCTC.

The chain is built from TRBV5-8 and TRBJ2-7, with D possibly being TRBD1 or TRBD2 (5 bases each). V was cut by 4 bases and J by 0 bases, with 14 bases left in between. Germline V CDR1 and CDR2: SGHTS, YDEGEE. The CDR3 loop spans 15 amino acids. The CDR3 region has the DNA TGTGCCAGCAGCCCCCGGGACGGTAACTCCTACGAGCAGTACTTC. Amino acid sequence: CASSPRDGNSYEQYF.

The V call is TRBV20-1, the J call TRBJ1-5; D gene unclear. Germline V gives CDR1 DFQATT, CDR2 SNEGSKA (reference sequence). Between the trimmed V and J ends, which lost 6 bases and 9 bases, there was a span of 18 bases. This CDR3 region has 13 residues. CDR3 protein: CSAAPGATRPQHF. The CDR3 DNA reads as TGCAGTGCCGCGCCAGGTGCCACCCGGCCCCAGCATTTT.

This chain connects TRBV7-2 to TRBJ2-1; 8 bases align to TRBD2. The CDR3 length is 15 residues. Germline V CDR1 and CDR2: SGHTA, FQGNSA. The V segment lost 5 bases and the J segment 2 bases; nucleotides outside the gene matches: 5. The CDR3: CASSEAGATYNEQFF. In DNA form, the CDR3 reads TGTGCCAGCAGCGAAGCGGGGGCTACCTACAATGAGCAGTTCTTC.

This chain joins TRBV11-2 and TRBJ2-5, with no clear D. The CDR3 length is 14 residues. V was cut by 0 bases and J by 5 bases, with 10 bases left in between. Germline-derived CDR1 and CDR2 are SGHAT and FQNNGV. CDR3 bases: TGTGCCAGCAGCTTAGACCCATCTCCCGAGACCCAGTACTTC. As protein: CASSLDPSPETQYF.

V gene TRBV6-1 combines with J gene TRBJ1-4; D possibly corresponds to TRBD1 (6 bases). The V end was cut by 8 bases, the J end by 8 bases, with 15 bases between. The V gene's germline CDR1 is MNHNS and CDR2 SASEGT. CDR3 length: 13 residues. This chain's CDR3 is CASGRGSVEKLFF. CDR3 in DNA: TGTGCCAGCGGCAGGGGATCGGTGGAAAAACTGTTTTTT.

The chain is built from TRBV6-5 and TRBJ2-7, with D perhaps matching TRBD1 or TRBD2 (5 bases each). V lost 6 bases and J lost 1, with 19 bases in between. Germline V lookup: CDR1 MNHEY, CDR2 SVGAGI. The CDR3 is 16 amino acids. The chain's CDR3 is CASRGVEGRLSYEQYF. CDR3 in DNA: TGTGCCAGCAGGGGGGTCGAGGGGAGATTATCCTACGAGCAGTACTTC.

V gene TRBV6-5 combines with J gene TRBJ1-1, with D hard to call. Germline V CDR1 and CDR2: MNHEY, SVGAGI. The CDR3 runs to 14 residues. The V and J ends lost 4 bases and 2 bases respectively, with 11 bases between them. This CDR3 is CASSSPGSNTEAFF. In nucleotides, the CDR3 is TGTGCCAGCAGTTCCCCTGGGTCTAACACTGAAGCTTTCTTT.

The chain couples TRBV29-1 to TRBJ1-2; D unresolved. Trimming took off 4 bases at V and 2 bases at J, with 5 bases between the two ends. Germline values: CDR1 SQVTM, CDR2 ANQGSEA. The CDR3 spans 11 residues. The CDR3 nucleotides are TGCAGCGTTGCGGTAAACTATGGCTACACCTTC. It yields the protein CSVAVNYGYTF.

This clonotype has only one observation. This chain uses TRBV7-8 with TRBJ2-5; TRBD1 matches at 7 bases. The germline V gene has CDR1 SGHVS and CDR2 FQNEAQ. The CDR3 runs 15 residues. The trim removed 1 base at V and 4 bases at J, leaving 6 bases unmatched. CDR3: CASSLGDRDRETQYF. The CDR3 DNA reads as TGTGCCAGCAGCTTAGGAGACAGGGACCGAGAGACCCAGTACTTC.

Only a few counts were recorded for this clonotype. This chain's CDR3 is CASSPDPGTSVTFF. CDR3 sequence (DNA): TGTGCCAGCAGTCCAGACCCGGGGACTAGTGTTACGTTCTTC. The chain employs TRBV12-3 or TRBV12-4 and TRBJ2-1, with TRBD2 identical over 8 bases. The junction had 15 bases not matched to a gene; V was cut back by 5 bases and J by 15 bases. This CDR3 contains 14 residues.

This clonotype was seen many times. V is TRBV5-6 and J is TRBJ1-1; 11 bases are a match to TRBD1. The CDR3 consists of 13 residues. Germline V gene sequence: CDR1 SGHDT, CDR2 YYEEEE. V shed 5 bases, J shed 8 bases, and the junction held 5 bases outside the gene matches. As DNA, the CDR3 is TGTGCCAGCAGTCGGACAGGGGGCTACGAAGCTTTCTTT. The encoded protein is CASSRTGGYEAFF. Full variable domain (rest looked up from reference TRBV5-6 and TRBJ1-1): DAGVTQSPTHLIKTRGQQVTLRCSPKSGHDTVSWYQQALGQGPQFIFQYYEEEERQRGNFPDRFSGHQFPNYSSELNVNALLLGDSALYLCASSRTGGYEAFFGQGTRLTVV.

In this sample, this clonotype turned up a few times. The chain uses TRBV20-1 and TRBJ1-2; 11 positions agree with TRBD1. J lost 1 base, V lost 2 bases, and 3 bases had no gene match. Looked up from germline, CDR1 is DFQATT and CDR2 is SNEGSKA (reference sequence). The CDR3 extends over 15 amino acids. The CDR3 spells CSARLGTGGNYGYTF. The CDR3 DNA follows: TGCAGTGCTAGACTGGGGACAGGGGGTAACTATGGCTACACCTTC.

The genes are TRBV12-3 or TRBV12-4 and TRBJ2-7; possibly TRBD1 or TRBD2 for D (5 bases each). CDR3 length: 12 residues. The V and J ends lost 8 bases and 2 bases respectively, with 10 bases between them. DNA for the CDR3: TGTGCCAGCGGGGGTCTTGCCTACGAGCAGTACTTC. The encoded protein is CASGGLAYEQYF.

Only a few counts were recorded for this clonotype. The chain links TRBV29-1 to TRBJ2-5; 8 nucleotides line up with TRBD1. V gave up 6 bases and J gave up 2 bases; unmatched junction bases: 5. CDR1 SQVTM and CDR2 ANQGSEA come from the germline V gene. The CDR3 length is 13 residues. CDR3 residues: CSVAGQAQETQYF. In nucleotides, the CDR3 is TGCAGCGTCGCGGGACAGGCTCAAGAGACCCAGTACTTC.

The chain joins TRBV5-5 to TRBJ2-1; TRBD2 matches 9 bases. The CDR3 covers 13 residues. Germline V CDR1 and CDR2: SGHKS, YYEKEE (reference sequence). The trim removed 0 bases at V and 13 bases at J, leaving 5 bases unmatched. The CDR3: CASSLAVTSGQFF. CDR3 nucleotide sequence: TGTGCCAGCAGCTTGGCCGTGACTAGCGGCCAGTTCTTC.

This chain joins TRBV2 and TRBJ1-5; D uncertain. The V end was cut by 6 bases, the J end by 5 bases, with 11 bases between. This CDR3 has 13 residues. Germline V gene lookup returns CDR1 SNHLY and CDR2 FYNNEI. CDR3 DNA sequence: TGTGCCAGCAGCGGAACACTTTATCAGCCCCAGCATTTT. Its translation is CASSGTLYQPQHF.

The sample holds many counts of this clonotype. This chain uses TRBV7-2 with TRBJ2-1; 8 bases match TRBD1. There are 15 residues in the CDR3. With 5 bases clipped from V and 7 bases from J, the junction kept 10 bases outside the gene matches. Germline-derived CDR1 and CDR2 are SGHTA and FQGNSA. The CDR3 region has the DNA TGTGCCAGCAGCCGCGGGACAGGCCTTGGGAATGAGCAGTTCTTC. Amino acid sequence: CASSRGTGLGNEQFF.

The gene calls are TRBV29-1 and TRBJ1-4; D is unclear. CDR1 and CDR2 from the germline V gene are SQVTM and ANQGSEA. Trimming took 3 bases from V and 5 from J, leaving 10 bases between them. This CDR3 contains 13 residues. The CDR3 protein is CSVESSNNEKLFF. The CDR3 nucleotides read TGCAGCGTTGAGTCCAGTAACAATGAAAAACTGTTTTTT.

The chain has TRBV10-3 and TRBJ2-5; D is possibly TRBD1 or TRBD2 (6 bases each). Germline V CDR1 and CDR2: ENHRY, SYGVKD. Trimming shortened V by 0 bases and J by 5 bases, and 10 bases separated the two germline ends. This CDR3 has 14 amino acids. The CDR3 spells CAISESGGRETQYF. The CDR3 DNA sequence: TGTGCCATCAGTGAGTCCGGGGGCAGGGAGACCCAGTACTTC.

The chain carries TRBV4-1 and TRBJ2-7, with D hard to call. V lost 0 bases to trimming and J lost 6 bases, with 9 bases between them. CDR1 is MGHRA and CDR2 is YSYEKL in the germline V gene. The CDR3 runs to 13 residues. CDR3 coding DNA: TGCGCCAGCAGCCAAGATTCACGGACCGAGCAGTACTTC. It encodes CASSQDSRTEQYF.

In this sample, this clonotype turned up a few times. This chain uses TRBV3-1 with TRBJ2-5, with 9 bases fitting TRBD2. After removal of 3 bases from V and 1 base from J, the junction contained 3 bases not matched to a gene. Per the germline V gene, CDR1 is LGHDT and CDR2 is YNNKEL (reference sequence). This CDR3 contains 15 residues. The CDR3 nucleotides are TGTGCCAGCAGCCAGCTAGCGGGGATCCAAGAGACCCAGTACTTC. Its protein product is CASSQLAGIQETQYF.

The chain is built from TRBV9 and TRBJ2-3; TRBD2 is a possible D gene (6 bases). This CDR3 is 15 amino acids long. Germline CDR1 and CDR2: SGDLS and YYNGEE. The germline V and J ends were trimmed by 0 bases and 0 bases, with 8 bases remaining between them. The CDR3 DNA sequence: TGTGCCAGCAGCGTAGACGGGACTAGCACAGATACGCAGTATTTT. It is translated as CASSVDGTSTDTQYF.